Here is one TCR beta chain with its context. What it binds is unknown. TCRdb independently ran MiXCR on the RT-PCR reads; one entry per CDR3 protein. Among roughly 710,000 distinct CDR3 sequences listed, 14% were seen once. After removal of 0 bases from V and 4 bases from J, the junction contained 7 bases not matched to a gene. The CDR3 length is 16 residues. Germline loops: CDR1 SGDLS, CDR2 YYNGEE. The entry originates in a study of response to subunit inactivated influenza vaccine. General study findings and limits: There was a suggestion from the authors that each seasonal influenza vaccination recruits few new T cells.

This chain uses TRBV9 with TRBJ2-5, with 9 bases matching TRBD2. The source was PBMCs from blood, collected roughly 15 days before vaccination. The TCR sequence derives from a man in his fifties who received an inactivated influenza vaccine. CDR3 nucleotide sequence: TGTGCCAGCAGCGTAGCTAGACTAGCGGATTCAGAGACCCAGTACTTC. Protein: CASSVARLADSETQYF.